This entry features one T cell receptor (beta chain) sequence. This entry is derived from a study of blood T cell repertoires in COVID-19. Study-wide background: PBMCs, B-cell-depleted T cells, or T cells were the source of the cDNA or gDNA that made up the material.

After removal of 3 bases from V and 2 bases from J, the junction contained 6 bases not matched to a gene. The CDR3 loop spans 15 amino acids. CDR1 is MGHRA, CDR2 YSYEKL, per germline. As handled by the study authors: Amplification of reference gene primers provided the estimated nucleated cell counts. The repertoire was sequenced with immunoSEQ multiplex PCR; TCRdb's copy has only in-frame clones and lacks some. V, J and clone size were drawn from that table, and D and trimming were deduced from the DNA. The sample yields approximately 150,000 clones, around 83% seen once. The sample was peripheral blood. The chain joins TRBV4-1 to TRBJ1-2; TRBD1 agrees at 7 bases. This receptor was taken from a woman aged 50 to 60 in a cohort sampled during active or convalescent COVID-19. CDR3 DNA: TGCGCCAGCAGCCAGGGGGGACAGAAAAACTATGGCTACACCTTC. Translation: CASSQGGQKNYGYTF.